The clone carrying this T cell receptor (beta chain) was detected ten times or more. Its antigen is undetermined. The sample holds other DNA sequences that translate to the same CDR3. The CDR3 totals 13 residues. Trimming removed 2 bases from V and 4 bases from J, with 8 bases in between. Germline CDR1 is MDHEN and CDR2 is SYDVKM. These data belong to a study of cytomegalovirus exposure and HLA in healthy donors. Findings and caveats of the study: It was likely that a cluster of highly shared sequence variants was a sequencing artifact. In a later analysis, about 17,000 TCR beta sequences were associated with HLA alleles at 0.05 false discovery rate. Specific recognition of CMV antigens was confirmed in vitro for a few chains (all CMV-associated).

The PCR used 60 Vbeta and 13 Jbeta primers. TCRdb keeps only in-frame clones here, not all; method: immunoSEQ multiplex PCR. In the table there are about 160,000 clones, around 79% of which are singletons. The chain is built from TRBV28 and TRBJ1-2; maybe TRBD1 (6 bases). This clonotype was obtained from a male donor in good health and CMV-seropositive. Material: PBMCs. The CDR3 protein is CASSLGRGYGYTF. The CDR3 DNA follows: TGTGCCAGCAGTTTAGGCAGGGGCTATGGCTACACCTTC.